The 21 T cell receptor beta chains below all came from one sample that was sequenced in a study of blood T cells in healthy people across ages. Combining a sample-barcoded 5' primer with a J-beta primer mix, a second PCR ran for roughly 7 to 12 cycles. Each CDR3 protein is one row after TCRdb ran MiXCR on the 5' RACE reads. The sample includes hundreds of thousands of distinct CDR3 sequences, roughly 44% of them seen just once. The specimen was blood. The receptors originated from a man aged 60 to 75 in good health.

This clonotype was detected ten times or more. V is TRBV25-1 and J is TRBJ1-2; D may be TRBD1 (5 bases). This CDR3 comprises 13 residues. Trimming pared 2 bases from V and 5 bases from J, leaving 9 bases between. From germline, CDR1 is MGHDK and CDR2 SYGVNS. In nucleotides, the CDR3 is TGTGCCAGCAGTGAAGCGGGGCTTTATGGCTACACCTTC. Amino acids: CASSEAGLYGYTF.

This clonotype was detected only a few times. The chain uses TRBV2 and TRBJ2-7; D is possibly TRBD2 (5 bases). Germline values: CDR1 SNHLY, CDR2 FYNNEI. This CDR3 region has 12 residues. V was shortened by 7 bases and J by 7 bases, with 14 bases between the two germline ends. DNA for the CDR3: TGTGCCAGCACGTACACGCCGGGAGAGCAGTACTTC. This codes for CASTYTPGEQYF.

This clonotype has ten or more counts. The genes are TRBV10-3 and TRBJ1-6, with D uncertain. The V end was cut by 0 bases, the J end by 7 bases, with 4 bases between. This CDR3 contains 13 residues. Germline lookup yields CDR1 ENHRY and CDR2 SYGVKD. CDR3 DNA sequence: TGTGCCATCAGTGAGTCGGGGAATTCACCCCTCCACTTT. This codes for CAISESGNSPLHF.

The rearrangement uses TRBV2 and TRBJ2-1; TRBD1 matches 9 bases. Germline V lookup: CDR1 SNHLY, CDR2 FYNNEI. The CDR3 has 14 amino acids. J gave up 5 bases and V 4 bases, and 3 bases lay outside the gene matches. The CDR3 is CASSGGTGNNEQFF. The CDR3 DNA sequence: TGTGCCAGCAGTGGGGGGACAGGGAACAATGAGCAGTTCTTC.

The rearrangement links TRBV6-1 to TRBJ2-4; 7 bases agree with TRBD2. The CDR3 contains 21 residues. Germline V gene sequence: CDR1 MNHNS, CDR2 SASEGT. The V gene end was trimmed by 5 bases and the J gene end by 0 bases; junction bases not matched to a gene: 22. This chain's CDR3 is CASSLRAHRTSGLLAKNIQYF. The CDR3 DNA reads as TGTGCCAGCAGTCTTCGGGCCCACCGGACTAGTGGGCTTCTAGCCAAAAACATTCAGTACTTC.

This clonotype showed up just a few times. The chain combines TRBV6-2 or TRBV6-3 with TRBJ2-5; TRBD2 aligns across 9 bases. Germline V gives CDR1 MNHEY, CDR2 SVGEGT. The CDR3 has 16 residues. Trimming took 6 bases from V and 1 from J; bases not matched to a gene: 9. CDR3 nucleotide sequence: TGTGCCAGCAGCTTCCAAGCGGGGGGACCCCAAGAGACCCAGTACTTC. Its protein is CASSFQAGGPQETQYF.

There are a few counts of this clonotype. The chain carries TRBV7-8 and TRBJ2-1; D not certain. The V and J ends lost 1 base and 3 bases respectively, with 10 bases between them. The CDR3 length is 15 residues. CDR1 is SGHVS, CDR2 FQNEAQ, per germline. The CDR3 protein is CASSLGVGYYNEQFF. DNA of the CDR3: TGTGCCAGCAGCTTAGGGGTAGGGTACTACAATGAGCAGTTCTTC.

This chain uses TRBV15 with TRBJ2-4; D is perhaps TRBD1 or TRBD2 (5 bases each). The CDR3 extends over 14 amino acids. Germline V gene data show CDR1 as LNHNV and CDR2 as YYDKDF (reference sequence). Trimming took 1 base from V and 7 from J, leaving 11 bases between them. Written as DNA, the CDR3 is TGTGCCACCAGCAGAGGGGACGGTGGGAACATTCAGTACTTC. Translating gives CATSRGDGGNIQYF.

This chain joins TRBV29-1 and TRBJ2-1; maybe TRBD2 (5 bases). Trimming stripped 2 bases from V and 7 bases from J, with 12 bases between. This CDR3 is built from 13 residues. Germline lookup yields CDR1 SQVTM and CDR2 ANQGSEA. Here the CDR3 DNA reads TGCAGCGTTGAAACGGGAACGGGAAATGAGCAGTTCTTC. It yields the protein CSVETGTGNEQFF.

J is TRBJ2-1 and V is TRBV24-1; 8 positions agree with TRBD1. In germline, CDR1 is KGHDR, CDR2 SFDVKD. V was pared by 4 bases and J by 7 bases, with 17 bases of the junction left unmatched. CDR3 length equals 18 residues. The DNA for the CDR3 is TGTGCCACCAGTGACACATCCCAGGGGGCGCGAGGATATAATGAGCAGTTCTTC. Its translation is CATSDTSQGARGYNEQFF.

The chain carries TRBV7-2 and TRBJ2-3, with D possibly being TRBD1 (5 bases). CDR1 and CDR2 (germline): SGHTA, FQGNSA. The CDR3 is made up of 15 amino acids. Trimming removed 1 base from V and 6 bases from J, with 14 bases in between. CDR3 sequence reads: CASSLGLRVLDTQYF. CDR3 DNA sequence: TGTGCCAGCAGCTTAGGCCTCAGGGTATTGGATACGCAGTATTTT.

This chain uses TRBV28 with TRBJ1-1; no firm D call. Germline values: CDR1 MDHEN, CDR2 SYDVKM. The CDR3 runs to 10 residues. V was pared by 10 bases and J by 8 bases, with 11 bases between. This CDR3 is CATSVGEAFF. In DNA, the CDR3 is TGTGCCACGTCAGTGGGGGAAGCTTTCTTT. The full variable domain, with the rest looked up from reference TRBV28 and TRBJ1-1, is DVKVTQSSRYLVKRTGEKVFLECVQDMDHENMFWYRQDPGLGLRLIYFSYDVKMKEKGDIPEGYSVSREKKERFSLILESASTNQTSMYLCATSVGEAFFGQGTRLTVV.

The chain carries TRBV4-1 and TRBJ1-1, with 7 nucleotides matching TRBD1. CDR3 length: 14 amino acids. Per germline, CDR1 MGHRA and CDR2 YSYEKL. With V trimmed by 4 bases and J by 8 bases, 10 bases remained unmatched. The CDR3 is CASSRSFSGGEAFF. The CDR3 DNA follows: TGCGCCAGCAGCCGGAGCTTTTCAGGGGGAGAAGCTTTCTTT.

The chain couples TRBV21-1 to TRBJ2-4; whether TRBD2, the table's D call, matches the DNA was not checked. The tail of the sequence fits TRBJ2-7 better, so the J call may be wrong. TRBV21-1 is deemed a pseudogene. The CDR3 is 14 residues long. The CDR3 loop is CASSERLIPYEQYF. The CDR3 bases are TGTGCCAGCTCGGAGCGGTTGATTCCCTACGAGCAGTACTTC.

This clonotype was seen a few times. This chain joins TRBV4-3 and TRBJ2-3; unclear D gene. This CDR3 has 13 residues. V was cut by 4 bases and J by 4 bases, with 9 bases left in between. Germline V gene sequence: CDR1 LGHNA, CDR2 YSLEER. CDR3 loop: CASSPPHSDTQYF. CDR3 in DNA: TGCGCCAGCAGCCCACCACACTCAGATACGCAGTATTTT.

This clonotype was seen more than once but under ten times. The V gene is TRBV2, the J gene TRBJ2-3; D unresolved. This CDR3 contains 15 residues. CDR1 is SNHLY, CDR2 FYNNEI, per germline. V was trimmed by 5 bases and J by 2 bases, leaving 14 bases between them. For the CDR3, the DNA is TGTGCCAGCAGTCCAAGCGTGGCCGTCACAGATACGCAGTATTTT. This translates into CASSPSVAVTDTQYF.

This rearrangement joins TRBV7-2 to TRBJ1-6; the D is unclear. The CDR3 runs to 15 residues. V was clipped by 1 base and J by 6 bases, with 10 bases between them. Germline assignment: CDR1 SGHTA and CDR2 FQGNSA. The CDR3 protein is CASSLVAGSNSPLHF. In DNA, the CDR3 is TGTGCCAGCAGCTTAGTTGCGGGGAGTAATTCACCCCTCCACTTT.

This chain connects TRBV7-2 to TRBJ2-3; TRBD2 matches 16 bases. J gave up 8 bases and V 5 bases, and 4 bases lay outside the gene matches. This CDR3 is built from 15 residues. CDR1 and CDR2 (germline): SGHTA, FQGNSA. In nucleotides, the CDR3 is TGTGCCAGCAGCCCAGGGACTAGCGGGGGGGGTACGCAGTATTTT. It codes for CASSPGTSGGGTQYF.

The chain is built from TRBV7-2 and TRBJ1-2; D not resolved. The germline V gene has CDR1 SGHTA and CDR2 FQGNSA. This CDR3 is built from 13 residues. V was cut by 5 bases and J by 5 bases, with 12 bases left in between. The CDR3 DNA sequence: TGTGCCAGCAGCGATATTAGGCCTTATGGCTACACCTTC. Encoded protein: CASSDIRPYGYTF.

The J gene is TRBJ2-6, the V gene TRBV15; no definite D call. The CDR3 totals 16 residues. V was shortened by 0 bases and J by 1 base, with 7 bases between the two germline ends. Germline V CDR1 and CDR2: LNHNV, YYDKDF (reference sequence). CDR3 sequence (DNA): TGTGCCACCAGCAGAGATTCAGGATCTGGGGCCAACGTCCTGACTTTC. Translating it yields CATSRDSGSGANVLTF.

This chain uses TRBV29-1 with TRBJ2-7, with D maybe TRBD2 (5 bases). With 4 bases removed from V and 2 bases from J, the gap between germline ends came to 9 bases. This CDR3 has 12 amino acids. Germline V gives CDR1 SQVTM, CDR2 ANQGSEA. The CDR3 reads CSVGPGAYEQYF. The CDR3 DNA reads TGCAGCGTTGGACCCGGGGCCTACGAGCAGTACTTC.